These 7 T cell receptor beta chains share one sample of origin, sequenced in a study of shared clonotypes between healthy human individuals. This table comes from immunoSEQ multiplex PCR, and its TCRdb copy is limited to in-frame clones, with some not included. This repertoire shows roughly 1,100,000 clones, more than 65% found once; its top ten account for nearly 1.5%. Sequenced: memory CD4+ T cells sorted from blood. Described subset: CD45RA-negative fraction. These receptors were collected from a young man in good health.

V usage is TRBV7-2 and J usage is TRBJ2-5, with TRBD2 identical over 8 bases. The CDR3 runs 16 residues. Unmatched junction bases numbered 6, after V lost 0 bases and J lost 3 bases. Germline V gene data show CDR1 as SGHTA and CDR2 as FQGNSA. The CDR3 coding sequence is TGTGCCAGCAGCTTAGCCAGCGGGAGTTGGAAAGAGACCCAGTACTTC. This translates into CASSLASGSWKETQYF. Full variable domain (missing parts from reference TRBV7-2 and TRBJ2-5): GAGVSQSPSNKVTEKGKDVELRCDPISGHTALYWYRQSLGQGLEFLIYFQGNSAPDKSGLPSDRFSAERTGGSVSTLTIQRTQQEDSAVYLCASSLASGSWKETQYFGPGTRLLVL.

About this clone itself: The sample has other DNA sequences that encode this CDR3 too. The rearrangement links TRBV13 to TRBJ2-7, with TRBD2 matching over 8 bases. The CDR3 sequence is 14 residues long. Germline V gene sequence: CDR1 PRHDT, CDR2 FYEKMQ (reference sequence). Trimming took 6 bases from V and 4 from J; bases not matched to a gene: 8. The CDR3 DNA reads TGTGCCAGCAGTCTCCCGGGGGGGAGTTACGAGCAGTACTTC. This codes for CASSLPGGSYEQYF.

This chain connects TRBV5-5 to TRBJ2-2; D is possibly TRBD1 (6 bases). V gave up 5 bases and J gave up 3 bases, with 14 bases separating them. The V gene's germline CDR1 is SGHKS and CDR2 YYEKEE (reference sequence). The CDR3 extends over 15 amino acids. The CDR3 sequence: CASRGTGIYTGELFF. The DNA for the CDR3 is TGTGCCAGCAGGGGTACAGGGATTTACACCGGGGAGCTGTTTTTT.

This clone was seen once. The chain is built from TRBV6-1 and TRBJ2-6; no reliable D call. Trimming cost V 7 bases and J 4 bases, with 14 bases left between them. From germline, CDR1 is MNHNS and CDR2 SASEGT. The CDR3 is 15 amino acids. CDR3 sequence reads: CASTLGAAGANVLTF. The CDR3 region has the DNA TGTGCCAGCACCCTCGGCGCAGCAGGGGCCAACGTCCTGACTTTC.

A few counts support this clone. This sample also contains other DNA sequences that code for the same CDR3. The chain links TRBV19 to TRBJ1-6; D is perhaps TRBD1 (5 bases). The germline V gene has CDR1 LNHDA and CDR2 SQIVND (reference sequence). The CDR3 consists of 14 residues. V gave up 3 bases and J gave up 7 bases, with 10 bases separating them. The CDR3 DNA reads as TGTGCCAGTAGTATCGGGCAGGGAAATTCACCCCTCCACTTT. Encoded protein: CASSIGQGNSPLHF.

This sequence joins TRBV14 and TRBJ1-1, with D perhaps TRBD1 (5 bases). Looked up from germline, CDR1 is SGHDN and CDR2 is FVKESK. The CDR3 consists of 15 residues. Trimming pared 4 bases from V and 8 bases from J, leaving 20 bases between. Written as DNA, the CDR3 is TGTGCCAGCAGCCCTAGAGGGTCGGGGCGAACCGAAGCTTTCTTT. It yields the protein CASSPRGSGRTEAFF.

The chain joins TRBV2 to TRBJ2-5; 7 nucleotides agree with TRBD1. The CDR3 has 14 residues. The germline V gene encodes CDR1 SNHLY and CDR2 FYNNEI. After removal of 5 bases from V and 0 bases from J, the junction contained 3 bases not matched to a gene. The CDR3 loop reads CASSQDRNQETQYF. The CDR3 DNA sequence: TGTGCCAGCAGTCAGGACAGGAACCAAGAGACCCAGTACTTC. The whole variable domain, filled in from reference TRBV2 and TRBJ2-5, reads EPEVTQTPSHQVTQMGQEVILRCVPISNHLYFYWYRQILGQKVEFLVSFYNNEISEKSEIFDDQFSVERPDGSNFTLKIRSTKLEDSAMYFCASSQDRNQETQYFGPGTRLLVL.